The present TCR beta chain was sequenced within a study of T cells after posttransplantation cyclophosphamide listed by TCRdb under 2016. Study-wide context: The study tracked T cell repertoire reconstitution by TRB sequencing after myeloablative bone marrow transplantation using posttransplantation cyclophosphamide as GVHD prophylaxis. Antigen receptor sequencing was done on samples from 35 PTCy-treated patients and from roughly 17 related bone marrow donors of those patients. Blood from all 30 or so PTCy patients with 1-year posttransplant specimens was subjected to TRB sequencing. In 3 patients, TRB sequencing was also performed on up to roughly 3 more blood samples taken 2 to 5.2 years after transplant, and in a handful of patients, pretransplant blood was also TRB-sequenced. Because TRA and TRB clonality correlated tightly in 10 or so samples, later TCR analyses were limited to TRB. Public TRB sequences were searched against a database of over 3,600 sequences associated with responses to pathogens, tumor antigens, self-antigens and alloantigens. Summary of the overall study and its limitations: The TRB repertoires of T cells infiltrating skin or the GI tract showed only limited overlap with the TRB repertoires found in blood. Donor-recipient similarity was low at 1-2 months but rose over the first year, and later blood repertoires were often dominated by donor CD8+ memory clones. Across about 40 patients, TRB clonality was highly associated with recipient CMV seropositivity and CMV reactivation, and diversity in PTCy patients was similar to diversity in CNI/methotrexate controls.

This clone was seen repeatedly, ten times or more. No antigen is known for it. Per-nucleotide qualities are absent, and no much larger clonotype sits a single base away. On the day of marrow donation, related bone marrow donors gave peripheral blood samples. Peripheral blood and bone marrow mononuclear cells were isolated by Ficoll-Hypaque density centrifugation and cryopreserved. Counted from cysteine to phenylalanine, this CDR3 has 14 amino acids. The sequence is cut down to CDR3 DNA, 42 bases in frame from base 1. V was cut back by 3 bases and J by 3 bases, leaving a gap of 8 bases between them. CDR1 and CDR2 were assigned from the germline V gene (reference sequence) as MNHEY and SMNVEV. TRB sequencing used genomic DNA with the immunoSEQ assay at survey resolution or the hsTCRB kit. The authors' pipeline ran thus. Initial read processing used immunoSEQ software, and repertoire analyses used the LymphoSeq R package. For each TRB dataset, clonality was calculated as 1 minus normalized Shannon entropy, and the Gini coefficient was computed as well. Phenotypes of unsorted samples were inferred by mapping TRB sequences from sorted subsets of the recipient or donor onto the same recipient's unsorted samples. The source is immuneACCESS, and TCRdb retained only in-frame sequences with V and J called. Part of the clones is not carried over; for the studies checked, unresolved V genes explain less than half of this, and the remainder is unexplained. The V and J calls and clone size were taken over from that table, and D and trimming were inferred from the DNA. Across this sample, roughly 24,000 clones were tabulated and none appeared just once. Around 6.6% of the sample lies in the top ten.

The chain joins TRBV27 to TRBJ1-4, with the D gene not clear enough to name. The sequenced sample was PBMCs. The receptor was derived from a woman in her sixties in good health, CMV-negative, and a related stem cell transplant donor. The sequenced DNA: TGTGCCAGCAGTTTCCGGAGGTCTAATGAAAAACTGTTTTTT. This encodes CASSFRRSNEKLFF.